The clone carrying this T cell receptor (beta chain) came up a few times. Its antigen is not identified. V was shortened by 7 bases and J by 4 bases, with 16 bases between the two germline ends. The CDR3 contains 14 residues. Germline loops: CDR1 SNHLY, CDR2 FYNNEI. Each donor gave one heparinised blood draw averaging around 120 mL. This specimen belongs to a study of beta chain features in type 1 diabetes. What was sequenced were expressed TCRB transcripts, since all of the isolated RNA had been reverse transcribed. Only in-frame clones appear in the TCRdb table, and some are missing; sequencing was by immunoSEQ multiplex PCR. Seen here are hundreds of thousands of clones, 12% to 15% observed once, and the top ten hold more than 6.5%. The study, taken as a whole, reports: It was possible that PCR favored shorter templates, equally so in patients and controls.

Sequencing was carried out using central memory CD4+ T cells from blood. The receptor was derived from a man aged 25 to 40 in good health. The chain uses TRBV2 and TRBJ1-2; no definite D call. The CDR3 nucleotides are TGTGCCAGCACCCGGGCCCCTCGGGGCTATGGCTACACCTTC. Translated: CASTRAPRGYGYTF.